This T cell receptor beta chain was captured by sequencing in a study of cytotoxic CD8 clonotypes in ibrutinib-treated CLL. This CDR3 has 17 amino acids. The germline gives CDR1 MDHEN, CDR2 SYDVKM. J lost 0 bases, V lost 6 bases, and 10 bases had no gene match. Repertoires were generated with immunoSEQ multiplex PCR, while TCRdb's copy carries only in-frame clones and drops some. The profile covers around 200,000 clones, with 60% to 80% appearing a single time and about 6.2% taken by the ten largest. This clonotype originated in a human donor with chronic lymphocytic leukemia. The sample here was PBMCs, taken after 12 months of ibrutinib treatment. The V call is TRBV28, the J call TRBJ1-5; 8 bases fit TRBD1. The CDR3 DNA sequence: TGTGCCAGCAGAGAGCCGAGACAGGGGAGTAGCAATCAGCCCCAGCATTTT. It encodes CASREPRQGSSNQPQHF. The variable domain in full, with the rest retrieved from reference TRBV28 and TRBJ1-5, is DVKVTQSSRYLVKRTGEKVFLECVQDMDHENMFWYRQDPGLGLRLIYFSYDVKMKEKGDIPEGYSVSREKKERFSLILESASTNQTSMYLCASREPRQGSSNQPQHFGDGTRLSIL.